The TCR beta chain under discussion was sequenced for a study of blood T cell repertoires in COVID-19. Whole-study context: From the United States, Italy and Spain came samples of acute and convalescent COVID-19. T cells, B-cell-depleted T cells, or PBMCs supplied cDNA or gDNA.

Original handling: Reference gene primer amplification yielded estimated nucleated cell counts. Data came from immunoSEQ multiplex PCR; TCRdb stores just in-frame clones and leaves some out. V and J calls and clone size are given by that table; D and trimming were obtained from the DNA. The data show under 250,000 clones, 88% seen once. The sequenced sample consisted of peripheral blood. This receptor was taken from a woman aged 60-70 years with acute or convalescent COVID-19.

In DNA form, the CDR3 reads TGTGCCAGCAGCTTAGCGCCCGGGACTAGCGGGAGTACCGGGGAGCTGTTTTTT. Protein: CASSLAPGTSGSTGELFF. V and J are TRBV7-2 and TRBJ2-2, with 14 bases that match TRBD2. Unmatched junction bases numbered 5, after V lost 0 bases and J lost 5 bases. The CDR3 consists of 18 residues. Looked up from germline, CDR1 is SGHTA and CDR2 is FQGNSA.